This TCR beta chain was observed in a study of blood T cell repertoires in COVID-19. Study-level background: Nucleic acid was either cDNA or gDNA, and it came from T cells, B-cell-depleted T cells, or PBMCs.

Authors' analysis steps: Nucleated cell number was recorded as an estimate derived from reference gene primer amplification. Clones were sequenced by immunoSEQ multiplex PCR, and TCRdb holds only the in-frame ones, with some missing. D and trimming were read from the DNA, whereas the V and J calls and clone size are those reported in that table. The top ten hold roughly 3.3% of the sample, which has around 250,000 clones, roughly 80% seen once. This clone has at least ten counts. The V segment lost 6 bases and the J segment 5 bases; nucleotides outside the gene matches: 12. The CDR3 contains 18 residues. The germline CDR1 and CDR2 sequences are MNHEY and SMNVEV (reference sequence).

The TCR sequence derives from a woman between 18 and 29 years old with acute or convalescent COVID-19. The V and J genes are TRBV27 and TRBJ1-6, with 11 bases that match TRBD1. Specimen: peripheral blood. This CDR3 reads CASSPGTGGRGNNSPLHF. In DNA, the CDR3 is TGTGCCAGCAGCCCCGGGACAGGGGGTCGGGGTAATAATTCACCCCTCCACTTT.